Listed below are T cell receptor beta chains from one sample, sequenced in a study of molecular identifiers for immune sequencing clone quantification. One entry per CDR3 protein results from TCRdb running MiXCR on the PCR reads. This repertoire shows about 510,000 distinct CDR3 sequences, about 22% found once; its top ten account for approximately 0.8%. Sequenced: naive CD8+ T cells from blood, with Jurkat cell RNA spiked in. The receptor set was obtained from a human donor in good health. Some libraries in this study had Jurkat cell RNA spiked in. CDR3s include the opening cysteine and the closing phenylalanine or tryptophan. Each record gives: D gene, clone size, J gene, V gene, CDR3 DNA, CDR3 protein. The D gene is left open where the match is weak. The size entry is marked missing in some rows and otherwise reads once, few, many or a size class.

>-|few|TRBJ1-5|TRBV2
TGTGCCAGCAGTGAACCGGGTAACCCCAATCAGCCCCAGCATTTT
CASSEPGNPNQPQHF
>-|many|TRBJ1-5|TRBV2
TGTGCCAGCAGTGAAGGAGGGTATAGCAATCAGCCCCAGCATTTT
CASSEGGYSNQPQHF
>-|few|TRBJ2-6|TRBV3-1
TGTGCCAGCAGCCTGGGACACATGAGCTCTGGGGCCAACGTCCTGACTTTC
CASSLGHMSSGANVLTF
>-|many|TRBJ1-1|TRBV6-5
TGTGCCAGCAGTTACTCCGCAGGAACGAACACTGAAGCTTTCTTT
CASSYSAGTNTEAFF
>-|-|TRBJ2-2|TRBV30
TGTGCCTGGAGTTCTGTTACCGGGGAGCTGTTATTT
CAWSSVTGELLF
>-|many|TRBJ2-7|TRBV7-2
TGTGCCAGCAGCGACGGCCGGAACTCCTACGAGCAGTACTTC
CASSDGRNSYEQYF
>TRBD2|many|TRBJ2-7|TRBV20-1
TGCAGTGCCTTAGCCGGACTAGTCGGCGGCGAGCAGTACTTC
CSALAGLVGGEQYF
>-|many|TRBJ1-4|TRBV3-1
TGTGCCAGCAGCCAAGACGAACTAACGGCAGGGACGAATGAAAAACTGTTTTTT
CASSQDELTAGTNEKLFF
>-|many|TRBJ2-7|TRBV5-1
TGCGCCAGCAGCTTTGACGGAAGCTCCTACGAGCAGTACTTC
CASSFDGSSYEQYF
>-|-|TRBJ2-7|TRBV5-6
TGTGCCAGCAGCCCCGGGACTTATTTAAGTGGGCAGTACTTC
CASSPGTYLSGQYF
>-|-|TRBJ2-7|TRBV25-1
TGTGCCAGCAGTGATCACTATATGGACTACGAGCAGTACTTC
CASSDHYMDYEQYF
>-|many|TRBJ1-2|TRBV7-9
TGTGCCAGCAGCTTAGCGTTCGGCACTGCCATCAACTATGGCTACACCTTC
CASSLAFGTAINYGYTF
>TRBD2|-|TRBJ2-1|TRBV29-1
TGCAGCGCAAGCGGGGGCGAGAGGGGTGAGCAGTTCTTC
CSASGGERGEQFF
>-|-|TRBJ1-5|TRBV4-3
TGCGCCAGCAACCAAGATCCGGGGAGAAATCAGCCCCAGCATTTT
CASNQDPGRNQPQHF
>-|few|TRBJ2-3|TRBV14
TGTGCCAGCAGCCGTATTCAGGGATCTAGCACAGATACGCAGTATTTT
CASSRIQGSSTDTQYF
>TRBD2|few|TRBJ2-3|TRBV20-1
TGCAGTGCTAGTGCGCTAGCGGGGGTTAGCACAGATACGCAGTATTTT
CSASALAGVSTDTQYF
>-|few|TRBJ1-1|TRBV6-2/TRBV6-3
TGTGCCAGCAGCAACGGGGGGCGCACTGAAGCTTTCTTT
CASSNGGRTEAFF
>-|few|TRBJ2-5|TRBV28
TGTGCCAGTACTTCTCCAGGGGCAGGGCAAGAGACCCAGTACTTC
CASTSPGAGQETQYF
>TRBD1|few|TRBJ2-3|TRBV19
TGTGCCAGTACCCCGGGACAGAGCACAGATACGCAGTATTTT
CASTPGQSTDTQYF
>-|few|TRBJ2-2|TRBV24-1
TGTGCCACCAGTGATTTTGGGGACACCGGGGAGCTGTTTTTT
CATSDFGDTGELFF
>TRBD2|-|TRBJ2-4|TRBV27
TGTGCCAGCAGTTTAGCGGGAGGAGTGGACATTCAGTACTTC
CASSLAGGVDIQYF